This TCR beta chain comes out of a study of T cells in Graves' hyperthyroidism and ophthalmopathy. Study-wide results and caveats: The model identified upcoming ophthalmopathy a median approximately 6.5 months ahead of onset.

Amplified regions were TCR beta CDR3 sequences from RNA transcripts. First-round RT-PCR of the TCR CDR3 relied on the HTBI primer set. TCRdb re-called the multiplex PCR reads through MiXCR, storing one row per CDR3 protein. Of under 350,000 distinct CDR3 sequences in the sample, approximately 18% were seen once. V gave up 0 bases and J gave up 0 bases, with 10 bases separating them. CDR1 and CDR2 (germline): SGHRS, YFSETQ. CDR3 length: 15 amino acids. A remark on this clonotype: Antigen: not known.

The study defined stable Graves' hyperthyroidism as no ophthalmopathy progression within 18 months. Patients were aged 18 to 65, had disease duration under 2 months, and had newly diagnosed hyperthyroidism. Diagnostic assessment was based on clinical symptoms, serum thyroxine and TRAb, thyroid ultrasound and orbital computed tomography. The chain employs TRBV5-1 and TRBJ2-7; D is perhaps TRBD2 (5 bases). This TCR came from a woman aged 50 to 60 with Graves' hyperthyroidism. The specimen sequenced was blood. CDR3 in amino acids: CASSLGETSSYEQYF. For the CDR3, the DNA is TGCGCCAGCAGCTTGGGGGAGACCAGCTCCTACGAGCAGTACTTC.